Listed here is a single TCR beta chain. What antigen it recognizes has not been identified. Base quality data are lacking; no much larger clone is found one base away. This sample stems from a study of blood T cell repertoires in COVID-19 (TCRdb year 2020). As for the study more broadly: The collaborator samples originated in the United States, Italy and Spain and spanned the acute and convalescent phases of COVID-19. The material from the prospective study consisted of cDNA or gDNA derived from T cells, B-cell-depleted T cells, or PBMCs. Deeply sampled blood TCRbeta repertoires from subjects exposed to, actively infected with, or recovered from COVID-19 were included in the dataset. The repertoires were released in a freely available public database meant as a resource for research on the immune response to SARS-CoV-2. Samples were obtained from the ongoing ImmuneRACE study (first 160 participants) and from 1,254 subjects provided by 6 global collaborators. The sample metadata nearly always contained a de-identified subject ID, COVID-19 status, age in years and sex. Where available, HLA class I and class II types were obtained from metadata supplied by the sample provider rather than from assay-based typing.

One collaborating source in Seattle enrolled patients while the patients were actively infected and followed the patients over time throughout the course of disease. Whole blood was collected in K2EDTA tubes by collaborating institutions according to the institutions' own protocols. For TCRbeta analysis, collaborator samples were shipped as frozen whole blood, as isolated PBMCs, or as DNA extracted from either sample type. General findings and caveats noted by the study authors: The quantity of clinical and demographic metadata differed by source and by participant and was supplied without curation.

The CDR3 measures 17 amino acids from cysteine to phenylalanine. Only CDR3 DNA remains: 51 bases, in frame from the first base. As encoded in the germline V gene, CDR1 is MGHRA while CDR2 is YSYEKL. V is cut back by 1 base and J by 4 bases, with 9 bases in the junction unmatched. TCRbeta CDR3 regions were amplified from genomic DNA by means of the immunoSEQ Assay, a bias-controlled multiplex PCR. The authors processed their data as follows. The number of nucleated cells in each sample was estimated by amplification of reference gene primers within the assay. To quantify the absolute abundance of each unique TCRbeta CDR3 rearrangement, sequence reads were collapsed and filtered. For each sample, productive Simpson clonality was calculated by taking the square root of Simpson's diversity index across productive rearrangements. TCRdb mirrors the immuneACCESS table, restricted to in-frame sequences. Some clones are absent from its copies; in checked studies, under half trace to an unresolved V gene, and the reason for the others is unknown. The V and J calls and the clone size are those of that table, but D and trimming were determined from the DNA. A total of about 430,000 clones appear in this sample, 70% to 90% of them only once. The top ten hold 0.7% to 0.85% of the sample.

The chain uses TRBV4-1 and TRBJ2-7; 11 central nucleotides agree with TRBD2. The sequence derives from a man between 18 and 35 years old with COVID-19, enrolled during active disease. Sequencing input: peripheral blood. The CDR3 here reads CASSQGFRGLADYEQYF. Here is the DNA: TGCGCCAGCAGCCAAGGTTTTAGGGGACTAGCGGATTACGAGCAGTACTTC.